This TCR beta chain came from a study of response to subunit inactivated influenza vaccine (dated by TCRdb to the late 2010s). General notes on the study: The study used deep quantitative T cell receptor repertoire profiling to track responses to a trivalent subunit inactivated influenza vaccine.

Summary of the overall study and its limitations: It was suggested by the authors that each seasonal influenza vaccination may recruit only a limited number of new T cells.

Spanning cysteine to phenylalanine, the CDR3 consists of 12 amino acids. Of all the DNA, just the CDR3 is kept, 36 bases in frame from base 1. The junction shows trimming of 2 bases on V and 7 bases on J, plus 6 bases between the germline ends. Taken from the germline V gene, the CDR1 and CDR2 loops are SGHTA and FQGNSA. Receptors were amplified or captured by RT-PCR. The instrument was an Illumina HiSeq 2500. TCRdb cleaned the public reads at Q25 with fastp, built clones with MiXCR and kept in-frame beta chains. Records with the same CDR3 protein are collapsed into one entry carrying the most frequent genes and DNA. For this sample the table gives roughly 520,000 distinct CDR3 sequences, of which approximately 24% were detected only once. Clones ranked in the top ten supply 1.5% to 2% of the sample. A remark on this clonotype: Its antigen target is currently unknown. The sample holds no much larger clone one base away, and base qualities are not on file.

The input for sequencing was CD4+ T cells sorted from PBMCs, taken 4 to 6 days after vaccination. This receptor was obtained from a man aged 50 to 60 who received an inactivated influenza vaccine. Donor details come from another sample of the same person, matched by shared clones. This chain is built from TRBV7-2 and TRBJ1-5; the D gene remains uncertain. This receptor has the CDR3 CASSLMGQPQHF. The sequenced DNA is TGTGCCAGCAGCTTAATGGGGCAGCCCCAGCATTTT.